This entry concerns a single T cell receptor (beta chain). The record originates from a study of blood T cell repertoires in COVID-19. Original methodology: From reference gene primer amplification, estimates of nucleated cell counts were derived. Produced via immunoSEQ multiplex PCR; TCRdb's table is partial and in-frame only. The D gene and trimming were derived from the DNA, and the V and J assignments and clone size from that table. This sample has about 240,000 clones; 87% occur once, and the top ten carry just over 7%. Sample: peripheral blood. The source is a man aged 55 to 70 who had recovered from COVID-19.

CDR3 DNA sequence: TGTGCCAGCAGCCTGACTAGCGGGGGCACAGATACGCAGTATTTT. This sequence encodes CASSLTSGGTDTQYF. This rearrangement joins TRBV2 to TRBJ2-3; 11 bases line up with TRBD2. Per the germline V gene, CDR1 is SNHLY and CDR2 is FYNNEI. The CDR3 covers 15 residues. V lost 6 bases to trimming and J lost 1 base; unmatched junction nucleotides: 3. The complete variable domain, with remaining parts taken from reference TRBV2 and TRBJ2-3, reads EPEVTQTPSHQVTQMGQEVILRCVPISNHLYFYWYRQILGQKVEFLVSFYNNEISEKSEIFDDQFSVERPDGSNFTLKIRSTKLEDSAMYFCASSLTSGGTDTQYFGPGTRLTVL.